This paragraph covers one T cell receptor beta chain sequence. The ends lost 3 bases at V and 4 bases at J; junction bases unmatched: 10. Per germline, CDR1 KGHSH and CDR2 LQKENI. The CDR3 extends over 17 amino acids. The sample is drawn from a study of blood T cell repertoires in COVID-19. Only in-frame clones appear in the TCRdb table, and some are missing; sequencing was by immunoSEQ multiplex PCR. The sample holds about 400,000 clones, roughly nine tenths seen once. The sequencing sample was made of PBMCs or T cells enriched from blood (not recorded which). The receptor was isolated from a woman in her 30s who had recovered from COVID-19. The rearrangement uses TRBV18 and TRBJ2-3; 10 bases line up with TRBD2. The CDR3 sequence: CASSPTKSGGASDTQYF. The CDR3 bases are TGTGCCAGCTCACCGACCAAAAGCGGGGGGGCATCAGATACGCAGTATTTT.